The clone carrying this T cell receptor beta chain came up many times. Its antigen is still unknown. Unsorted whole blood served as the source of blood RNA, and germline DNA was extracted as well. Priming with a constant-region primer yielded TCR beta cDNA from 400 to 550 ng total RNA. Three rounds of nested multiplex PCR with slightly modified ARM-PCR produced TCR beta libraries. Investigators reported that the first two PCR rounds, at 10 cycles each, used TRBV1-TRBV30 forward primers with a C-beta reverse primer. TCRdb re-called the multiplex PCR reads with MiXCR, one entry per CDR3 protein. The sample holds fewer than 350,000 distinct CDR3 sequences, about 65% seen once. Trimming at V came to 3 bases and at J to 6 bases, leaving 10 bases not matched to a gene. The CDR3 runs to 16 residues. This entry is derived from a study of tumor-infiltrating lymphocytes in primary liver carcinoma. Across the study: The patients had histopathologically diagnosed primary liver carcinoma, and their disease was treated by surgical resection. Regardless of tissue type, samples showed similar yields of roughly 3.65 to 7.5 million productive TCRbeta reads. Study observations and caveats: The difference in top-250-clone fraction between tumors and blood was significant, favoring tumors (p = 0.039).

The sequencing sample was made of peripheral blood. The genes are TRBV12-3 or TRBV12-4 and TRBJ2-3, with TRBD1 identical over 9 bases. The clonotype originates from a man aged 40-50 years with primary liver carcinoma and hepatitis B virus infection. This CDR3 reads CASSLEPGTGKDTQYF. In DNA form, the CDR3 reads TGTGCCAGCAGTTTGGAGCCCGGGACAGGGAAGGATACGCAGTATTTT.